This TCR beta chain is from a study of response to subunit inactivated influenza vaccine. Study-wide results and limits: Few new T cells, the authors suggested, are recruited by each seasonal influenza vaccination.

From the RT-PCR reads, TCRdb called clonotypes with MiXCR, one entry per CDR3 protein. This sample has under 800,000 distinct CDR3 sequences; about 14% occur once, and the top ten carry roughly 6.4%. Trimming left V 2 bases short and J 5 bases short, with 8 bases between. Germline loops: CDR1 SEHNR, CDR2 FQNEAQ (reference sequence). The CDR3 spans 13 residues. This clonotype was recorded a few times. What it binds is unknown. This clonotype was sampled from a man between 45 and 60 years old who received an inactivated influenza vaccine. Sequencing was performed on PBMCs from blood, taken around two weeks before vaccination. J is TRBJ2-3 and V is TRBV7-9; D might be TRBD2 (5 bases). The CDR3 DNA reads TGTGCCAGCAGCTTAATAGGAGGAGATACGCAGTATTTT. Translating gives CASSLIGGDTQYF.